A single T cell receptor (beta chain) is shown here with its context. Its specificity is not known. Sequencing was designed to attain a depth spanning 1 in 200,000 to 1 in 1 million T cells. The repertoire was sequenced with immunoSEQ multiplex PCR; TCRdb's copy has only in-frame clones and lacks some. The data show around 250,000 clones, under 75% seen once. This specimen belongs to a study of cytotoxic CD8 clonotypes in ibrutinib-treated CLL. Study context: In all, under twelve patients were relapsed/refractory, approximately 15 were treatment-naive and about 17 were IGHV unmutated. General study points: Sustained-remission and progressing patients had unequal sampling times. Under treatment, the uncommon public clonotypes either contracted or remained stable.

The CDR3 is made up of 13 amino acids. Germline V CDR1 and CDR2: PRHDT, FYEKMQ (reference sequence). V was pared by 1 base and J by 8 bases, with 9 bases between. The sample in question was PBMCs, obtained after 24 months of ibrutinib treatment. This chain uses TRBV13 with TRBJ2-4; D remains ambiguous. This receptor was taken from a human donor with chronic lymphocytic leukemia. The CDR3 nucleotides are TGTGCCAGCAGCTTAGCAGGTTCCCACATTCAGTACTTC. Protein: CASSLAGSHIQYF. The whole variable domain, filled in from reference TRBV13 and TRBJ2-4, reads AAGVIQSPRHLIKEKRETATLKCYPIPRHDTVYWYQQGPGQDPQFLISFYEKMQSDKGSIPDRFSAQQFSDYHSELNMSSLELGDSALYFCASSLAGSHIQYFGAGTRLSVL.